This T cell receptor beta chain appears in the sequencing data of a study of cytomegalovirus exposure and HLA in healthy donors. Study-level results: A later analysis found most CMV-associated TCR beta chains apparently HLA-restricted. CMV serostatus was the sole immune exposure data available. Later on, an analysis found that several of the most significant clusters appeared to be linked to common viral pathogens, which included parvovirus B19.

Germline V gene data show CDR1 as MDHEN and CDR2 as SYDVKM. The CDR3 is 11 amino acids. Trimming stripped 4 bases from V and 11 bases from J, with 11 bases between. Researchers ran the PCR with 60 Vbeta and 13 Jbeta primers. Profiled with immunoSEQ multiplex PCR; TCRdb holds only in-frame clones, not every one. The profile shows 150,000 or so clones, 76% of them singletons. As to this clone: The antigen is not known.

The receptor's source is a female donor in good health and CMV-seronegative. The genes are TRBV28 and TRBJ1-1; D possibly corresponds to TRBD1 (6 bases). The specimen was PBMCs. CDR3: CASSSRTEAFF. CDR3 sequence (DNA): TGTGCCAGCAGTTCAAGGACAGAGGCTTTCTTT.